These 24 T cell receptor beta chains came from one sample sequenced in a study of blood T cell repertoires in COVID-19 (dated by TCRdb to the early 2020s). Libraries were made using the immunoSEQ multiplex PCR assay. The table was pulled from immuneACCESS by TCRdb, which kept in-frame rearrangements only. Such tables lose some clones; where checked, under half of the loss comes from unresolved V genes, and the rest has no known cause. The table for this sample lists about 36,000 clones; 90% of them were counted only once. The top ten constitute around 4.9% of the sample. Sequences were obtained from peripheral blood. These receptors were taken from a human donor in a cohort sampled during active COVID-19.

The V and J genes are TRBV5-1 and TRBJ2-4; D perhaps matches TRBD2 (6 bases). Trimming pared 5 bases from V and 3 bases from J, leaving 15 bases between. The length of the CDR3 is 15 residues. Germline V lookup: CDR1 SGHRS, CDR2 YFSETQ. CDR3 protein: CASRSEGGGKNIQYF. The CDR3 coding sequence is TGCGCCAGCAGGTCTGAGGGAGGAGGCAAAAACATTCAGTACTTC.

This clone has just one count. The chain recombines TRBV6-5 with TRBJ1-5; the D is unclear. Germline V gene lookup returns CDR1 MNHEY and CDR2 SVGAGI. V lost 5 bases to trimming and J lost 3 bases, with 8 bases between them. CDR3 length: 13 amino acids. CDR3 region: CASSHRYNQPQHF. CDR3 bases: TGTGCCAGCAGTCACAGATACAATCAGCCCCAGCATTTT.

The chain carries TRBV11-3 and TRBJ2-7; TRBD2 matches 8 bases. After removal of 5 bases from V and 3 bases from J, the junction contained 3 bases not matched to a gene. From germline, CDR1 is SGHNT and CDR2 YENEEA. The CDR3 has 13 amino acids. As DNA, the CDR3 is TGTGCCAGCAGCCCCCGGGAGGGCTACGAGCAGTACTTC. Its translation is CASSPREGYEQYF.

CDR3 in amino acids: CASSYSQVQETQYF. Written as DNA, the CDR3 is TGTGCCAGCAGTTACTCGCAGGTACAAGAGACCCAGTACTTC. V is TRBV6-6 and J is TRBJ2-5; D is unclear. Trimming took off 0 bases at V and 2 bases at J, with 7 bases between the two ends. The CDR3 consists of 14 residues. Looked up from germline, CDR1 is MNHNY and CDR2 is SVGAGI (reference sequence).

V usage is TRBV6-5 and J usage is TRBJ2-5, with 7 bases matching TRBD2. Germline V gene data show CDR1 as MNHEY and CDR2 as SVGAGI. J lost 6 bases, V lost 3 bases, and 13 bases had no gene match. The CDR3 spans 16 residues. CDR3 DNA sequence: TGTGCCAGCAGTTATTCGCGGCGGGAGATGATGAAGACCCAGTACTTC. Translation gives CASSYSRREMMKTQYF.

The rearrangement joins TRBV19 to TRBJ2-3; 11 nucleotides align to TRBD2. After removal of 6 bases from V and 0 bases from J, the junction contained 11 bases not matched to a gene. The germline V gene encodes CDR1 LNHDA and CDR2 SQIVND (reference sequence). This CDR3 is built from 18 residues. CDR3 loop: CASSPPLGLAGSTDTQYF. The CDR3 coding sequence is TGTGCCAGTAGCCCGCCCCTTGGACTAGCGGGTAGCACAGATACGCAGTATTTT.

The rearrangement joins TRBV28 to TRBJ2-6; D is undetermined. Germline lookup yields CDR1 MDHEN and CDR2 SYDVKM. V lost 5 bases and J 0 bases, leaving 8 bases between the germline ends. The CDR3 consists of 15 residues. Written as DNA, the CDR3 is TGTGCCAGCAGTACCGCCGGCTCTGGGGCCAACGTCCTGACTTTC. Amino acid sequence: CASSTAGSGANVLTF.

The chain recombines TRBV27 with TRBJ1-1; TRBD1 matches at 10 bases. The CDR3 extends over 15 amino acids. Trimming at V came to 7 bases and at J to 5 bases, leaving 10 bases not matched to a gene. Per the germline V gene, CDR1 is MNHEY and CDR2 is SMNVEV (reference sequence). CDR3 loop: CASTSFRTGGTEAFF. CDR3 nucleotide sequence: TGTGCCAGCACTTCCTTCCGGACAGGGGGAACTGAAGCTTTCTTT.

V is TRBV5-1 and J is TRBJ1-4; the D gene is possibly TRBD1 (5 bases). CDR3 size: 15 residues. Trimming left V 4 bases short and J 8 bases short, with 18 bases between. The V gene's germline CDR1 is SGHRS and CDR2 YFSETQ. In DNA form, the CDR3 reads TGCGCCAGCAGCCCCTGGACCTCGAAGGGGGAAAAACTGTTTTTT. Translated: CASSPWTSKGEKLFF.

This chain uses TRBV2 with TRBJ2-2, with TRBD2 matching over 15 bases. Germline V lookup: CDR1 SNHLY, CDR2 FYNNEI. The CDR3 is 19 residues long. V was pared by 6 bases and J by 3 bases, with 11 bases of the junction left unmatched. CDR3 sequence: CASSPLPGLAGGHTGELFF. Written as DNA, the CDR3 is TGTGCCAGCAGCCCTTTACCGGGACTAGCGGGAGGACACACCGGGGAGCTGTTTTTT.

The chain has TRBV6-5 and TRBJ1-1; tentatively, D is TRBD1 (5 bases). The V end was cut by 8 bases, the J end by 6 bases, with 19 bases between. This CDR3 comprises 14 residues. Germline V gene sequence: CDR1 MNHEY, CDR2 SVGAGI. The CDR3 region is CASHPVQGFAEAFF. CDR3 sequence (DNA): TGTGCCAGCCACCCCGTCCAGGGTTTTGCTGAAGCTTTCTTT.

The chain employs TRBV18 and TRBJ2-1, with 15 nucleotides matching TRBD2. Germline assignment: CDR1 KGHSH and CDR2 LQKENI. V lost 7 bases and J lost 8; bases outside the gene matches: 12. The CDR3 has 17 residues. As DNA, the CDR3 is TGTGCCAGCTTAGGACTAGCGGGAGGGCCCCGAGCGGATGAGCAGTTCTTC. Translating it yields CASLGLAGGPRADEQFF.

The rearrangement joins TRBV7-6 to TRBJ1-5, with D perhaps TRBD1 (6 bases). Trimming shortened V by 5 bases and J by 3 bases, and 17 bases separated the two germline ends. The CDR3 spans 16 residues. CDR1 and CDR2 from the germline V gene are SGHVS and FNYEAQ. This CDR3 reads CASSPNSGGLNQPQHF. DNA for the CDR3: TGTGCCAGCAGCCCGAACTCGGGGGGCCTCAATCAGCCCCAGCATTTT.

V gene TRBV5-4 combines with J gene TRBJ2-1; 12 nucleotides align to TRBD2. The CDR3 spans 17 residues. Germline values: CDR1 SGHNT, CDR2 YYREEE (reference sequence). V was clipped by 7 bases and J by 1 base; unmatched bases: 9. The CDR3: CASLPTSGSWSYNEQFF. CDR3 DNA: TGTGCCAGCCTCCCGACTAGCGGGAGTTGGTCCTACAATGAGCAGTTCTTC. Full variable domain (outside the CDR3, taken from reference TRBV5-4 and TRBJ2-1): ETGVTQSPTHLIKTRGQQVTLRCSSQSGHNTVSWYQQALGQGPQFIFQYYREEENGRGNFPPRFSGLQFPNYSSELNVNALELDDSALYLCASLPTSGSWSYNEQFFGPGTRLTVL.

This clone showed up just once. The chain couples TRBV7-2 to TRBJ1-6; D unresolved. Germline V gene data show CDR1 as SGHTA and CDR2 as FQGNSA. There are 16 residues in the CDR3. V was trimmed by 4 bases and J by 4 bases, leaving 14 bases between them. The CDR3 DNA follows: TGTGCCAGCAGCTCGGCGTCGACAAATTATAATTCACCCCTCCACTTT. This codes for CASSSASTNYNSPLHF.

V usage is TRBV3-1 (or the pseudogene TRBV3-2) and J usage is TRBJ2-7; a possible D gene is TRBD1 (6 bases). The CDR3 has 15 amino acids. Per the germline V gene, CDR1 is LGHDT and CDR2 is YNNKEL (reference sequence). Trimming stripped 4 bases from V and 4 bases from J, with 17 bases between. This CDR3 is CASSPSWEGGYEQYF. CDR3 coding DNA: TGTGCCAGCAGCCCTTCATGGGAAGGGGGTTACGAGCAGTACTTC.

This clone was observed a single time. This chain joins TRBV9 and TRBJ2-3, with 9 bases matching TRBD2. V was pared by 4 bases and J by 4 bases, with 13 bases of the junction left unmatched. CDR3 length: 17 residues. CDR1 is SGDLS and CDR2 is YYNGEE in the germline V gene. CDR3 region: CASSPLPGRGGADTQYF. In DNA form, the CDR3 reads TGTGCCAGCAGCCCACTCCCTGGGCGGGGGGGCGCAGATACGCAGTATTTT.

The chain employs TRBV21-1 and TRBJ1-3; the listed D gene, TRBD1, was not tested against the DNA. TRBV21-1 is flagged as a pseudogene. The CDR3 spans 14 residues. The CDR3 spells CASRQSPSGNTIYF. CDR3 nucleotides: TGTGCCAGCAGACAATCCCCCTCTGGAAACACCATATATTTT.

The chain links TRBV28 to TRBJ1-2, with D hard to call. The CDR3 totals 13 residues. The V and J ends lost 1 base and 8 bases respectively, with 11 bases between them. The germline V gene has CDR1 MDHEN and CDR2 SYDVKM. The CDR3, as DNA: TGTGCCAGCAGTTTATTCGCGGCGGGGGGCTACACCTTC. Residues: CASSLFAAGGYTF.

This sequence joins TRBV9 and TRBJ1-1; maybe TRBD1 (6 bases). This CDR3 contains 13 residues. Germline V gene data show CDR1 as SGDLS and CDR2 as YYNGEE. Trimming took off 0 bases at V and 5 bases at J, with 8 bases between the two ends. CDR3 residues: CASSVVQGTEAFF. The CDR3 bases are TGTGCCAGCAGCGTAGTGCAGGGGACTGAAGCTTTCTTT.

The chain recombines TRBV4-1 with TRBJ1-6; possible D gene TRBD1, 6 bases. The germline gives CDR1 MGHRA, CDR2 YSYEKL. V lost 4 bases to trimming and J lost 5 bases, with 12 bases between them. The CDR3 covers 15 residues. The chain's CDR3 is CASSRLQGDNSPLHF. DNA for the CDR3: TGCGCCAGCAGCCGTTTACAGGGAGATAATTCACCCCTCCACTTT.

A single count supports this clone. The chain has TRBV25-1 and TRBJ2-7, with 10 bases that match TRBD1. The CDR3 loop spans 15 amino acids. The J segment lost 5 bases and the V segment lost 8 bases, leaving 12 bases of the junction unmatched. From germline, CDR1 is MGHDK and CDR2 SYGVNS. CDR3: CASSPLSTGGHEQYF. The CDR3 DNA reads TGTGCCAGCTCGCCCCTTTCGACAGGGGGCCACGAGCAGTACTTC.

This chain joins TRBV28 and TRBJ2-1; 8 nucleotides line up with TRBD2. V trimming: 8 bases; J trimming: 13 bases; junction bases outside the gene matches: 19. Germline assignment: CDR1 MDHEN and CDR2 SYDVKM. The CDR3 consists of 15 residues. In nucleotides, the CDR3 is TGTGCCAGCGAACCCGGGACTAGGGGACCCGGCACTCAGTTCTTC. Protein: CASEPGTRGPGTQFF.

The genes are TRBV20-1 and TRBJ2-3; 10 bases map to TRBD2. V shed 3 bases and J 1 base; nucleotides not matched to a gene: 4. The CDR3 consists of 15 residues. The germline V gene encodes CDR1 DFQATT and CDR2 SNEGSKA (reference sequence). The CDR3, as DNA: TGCAGTGCTAGTCCCCTAGCGGGGGGCACAGATACGCAGTATTTT. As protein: CSASPLAGGTDTQYF.